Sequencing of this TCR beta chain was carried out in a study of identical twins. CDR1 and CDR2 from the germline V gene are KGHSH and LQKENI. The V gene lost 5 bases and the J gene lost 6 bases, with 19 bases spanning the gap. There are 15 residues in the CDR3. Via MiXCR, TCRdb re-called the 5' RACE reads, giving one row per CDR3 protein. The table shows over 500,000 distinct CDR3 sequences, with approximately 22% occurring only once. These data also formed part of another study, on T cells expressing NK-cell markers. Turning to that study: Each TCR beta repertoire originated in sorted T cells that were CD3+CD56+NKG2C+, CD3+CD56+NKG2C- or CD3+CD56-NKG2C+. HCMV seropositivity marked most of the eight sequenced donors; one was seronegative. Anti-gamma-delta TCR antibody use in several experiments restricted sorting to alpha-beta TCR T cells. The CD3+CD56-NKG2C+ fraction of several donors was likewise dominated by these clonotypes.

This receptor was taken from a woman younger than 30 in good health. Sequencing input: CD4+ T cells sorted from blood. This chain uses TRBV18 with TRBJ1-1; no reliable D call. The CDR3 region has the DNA TGTGCCAGCTCAACTAAGGACGGGCAATTGGCTGAAGCTTTCTTT. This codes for CASSTKDGQLAEAFF.